Shown below are 31 T cell receptor beta chains from a single sample sequenced in a study of blood T cell repertoires in COVID-19. Produced via immunoSEQ multiplex PCR; TCRdb's table is partial and in-frame only. The repertoire includes approximately 220,000 clones, 83% of them detected once, and 3% to 4% sits in the top ten. Sequencing was performed on PBMCs or T cells enriched from blood (not recorded which). The source of these receptors is a woman between 40 and 55 years old who had been exposed to COVID-19.

The chain combines TRBV19 with TRBJ1-5; 8 nucleotides match TRBD1. The germline V gene has CDR1 LNHDA and CDR2 SQIVND (reference sequence). Germline trimming cut 7 bases from V and 6 bases from J; bases unmatched to any gene: 11. CDR3 length: 15 residues. In DNA form, the CDR3 reads TGTGCCAGTACCCCTTCCGGCAGGGGGCTTCAGCCCCAGCATTTT. This sequence encodes CASTPSGRGLQPQHF.

The chain links TRBV15 to TRBJ2-1, with TRBD1 matching over 7 bases. Germline V gene data show CDR1 as LNHNV and CDR2 as YYDKDF (reference sequence). Trimming took 5 bases from V and 0 from J; bases not matched to a gene: 4. The CDR3 runs to 15 residues. In nucleotides, the CDR3 is TGTGCCACCAGCGAGGGACAGAGCTCCTACAATGAGCAGTTCTTC. Translated: CATSEGQSSYNEQFF.

This clone has a handful of counts. The rearrangement links TRBV6-2 or TRBV6-3 to TRBJ1-2; TRBD1 agrees at 7 bases. This CDR3 has 15 amino acids. With V trimmed by 3 bases and J by 4 bases, 8 bases remained unmatched. Germline V gene data show CDR1 as MNHEY and CDR2 as SVGEGT. CDR3 coding DNA: TGTGCCAGCAGTTATCCCCGGACAGGCACCTATGGCTACACCTTC. Its translation: CASSYPRTGTYGYTF.

The chain combines TRBV23-1 with TRBJ1-5, with a tentative D call TRBD1 (6 bases). TRBV23-1 is placed among ORFs of uncertain function. The CDR3 is made up of 13 amino acids. V dropped 7 bases and J dropped 11 bases, with 18 bases sitting between them. The DNA for the CDR3 is TGCGCCAGCACCGCAGACAGGTGGGTCGCCCAGCATTTT. It translates to CASTADRWVAQHF.

J is TRBJ2-5 and V is TRBV6-5, with a possible D match to TRBD1 (7 bases). This CDR3 is 15 amino acids long. From germline, CDR1 is MNHEY and CDR2 SVGAGI. V was trimmed by 5 bases and J by 3 bases, leaving 16 bases between them. The CDR3 sequence is CASSLGGRGEETQYF. DNA for the CDR3: TGTGCCAGCAGTCTCGGGGGCAGGGGGGAAGAGACCCAGTACTTC.

This rearrangement joins TRBV28 to TRBJ1-3; no definite D call. The CDR3 has 11 amino acids. The germline CDR1 and CDR2 sequences are MDHEN and SYDVKM. The V and J ends lost 5 bases and 7 bases respectively, with 6 bases between them. Here the CDR3 DNA reads TGTGCCAGCAGTCAGTTCAACACCATATATTTT. Its translation is CASSQFNTIYF.

This chain connects TRBV7-8 to TRBJ1-5; D is possibly TRBD1 (6 bases). CDR3 length: 15 amino acids. Deletions cut 2 bases from V and 4 bases from J, with 12 bases between. Germline-derived CDR1 and CDR2 are SGHVS and FQNEAQ. The CDR3 DNA is TGTGCCAGCAGCTTATGGGGCAGGGGTAATCAGCCCCAGCATTTT. This encodes CASSLWGRGNQPQHF. The full variable domain, completed using reference TRBV7-8 and TRBJ1-5, is GAGVSQSPRYKVAKRGQDVALRCDPISGHVSLFWYQQALGQGPEFLTYFQNEAQLDKSGLPSDRFFAERPEGSVSTLKIQRTQQEDSAVYLCASSLWGRGNQPQHFGDGTRLSIL.

The chain couples TRBV19 to TRBJ2-7, with TRBD2 identical over 13 bases. Losses at the gene ends were 5 bases for V and 0 bases for J; bases not matched to a gene: 4. Germline V gives CDR1 LNHDA, CDR2 SQIVND (reference sequence). The CDR3 totals 16 residues. CDR3 DNA sequence: TGTGCCAGTAGTCCAGGGACTAGCGGGGACTCCTACGAGCAGTACTTC. This gives the protein CASSPGTSGDSYEQYF.

The CDR3 nucleotides are TGTGCCAGCAGCTTAGCAGGGGCGCGCGGCTATGGCTACACCTTC. Amino acid sequence: CASSLAGARGYGYTF. The V gene is TRBV5-6, the J gene TRBJ1-2; perhaps TRBD1 as D (6 bases). The germline V gene encodes CDR1 SGHDT and CDR2 YYEEEE. The V end was cut by 2 bases, the J end by 4 bases, with 15 bases between. CDR3 size: 15 residues.

The genes are TRBV7-8 and TRBJ1-2; the match to TRBD1 covers 7 bases. V was pared by 2 bases and J by 4 bases, with 4 bases of the junction left unmatched. The CDR3 covers 14 residues. CDR1 and CDR2 from the germline V gene are SGHVS and FQNEAQ. Here the CDR3 DNA reads TGTGCCAGCAGCTTATCGCGGGACAGCTATGGCTACACCTTC. Encoded protein: CASSLSRDSYGYTF.

The DNA for the CDR3 is TGCGCCAGCTCGGGACAGGGGAGGGAAAAACTGTTTTTT. Amino acid sequence: CASSGQGREKLFF. The chain recombines TRBV4-1 with TRBJ1-4; TRBD1 matches at 10 bases. CDR3 length: 13 residues. Germline V gene sequence: CDR1 MGHRA, CDR2 YSYEKL. With 8 bases clipped from V and 8 bases from J, the junction kept 5 bases outside the gene matches.

There are a few counts of this clone. The chain is built from TRBV2 and TRBJ2-3; D remains ambiguous. Germline CDR1 reads SNHLY; CDR2 reads FYNNEI. V dropped 7 bases and J dropped 5 bases, with 16 bases sitting between them. The CDR3 length is 14 residues. The CDR3 spells CASTPVRTGDTQYF. The DNA of the CDR3 is TGTGCCAGCACCCCTGTACGAACGGGAGATACGCAGTATTTT.

The rearrangement joins TRBV5-1 to TRBJ1-2, with D possibly being TRBD1 (5 bases). The germline V gene encodes CDR1 SGHRS and CDR2 YFSETQ. V was pared by 0 bases and J by 3 bases, with 12 bases between. The CDR3 spans 15 residues. The CDR3 DNA reads TGCGCCAGCAGCTTGGTTGCAGGGTCCGACTATGGCTACACCTTC. Amino acid sequence: CASSLVAGSDYGYTF. Supplemented by reference TRBV5-1 and TRBJ1-2, the full variable domain reads KAGVTQTPRYLIKTRGQQVTLSCSPISGHRSVSWYQQTPGQGLQFLFEYFSETQRNKGNFPGRFSGRQFSNSRSEMNVSTLELGDSALYLCASSLVAGSDYGYTFGSGTRLTVV.

The rearrangement uses TRBV6-2 or TRBV6-3 and TRBJ2-1; TRBD2 matches 7 bases. CDR3 length: 15 amino acids. Germline V gene lookup returns CDR1 MNHEY and CDR2 SVGEGT. V shed 5 bases, J shed 0 bases, and the junction held 4 bases outside the gene matches. The DNA of the CDR3 is TGTGCCAGCAGTCAACTAGCGCACTCCTACAATGAGCAGTTCTTC. It specifies CASSQLAHSYNEQFF.

J is TRBJ1-1 and V is TRBV19, with unresolved D. The CDR3 contains 13 residues. V lost 5 bases and J lost 3, with 10 bases in between. From germline, CDR1 is LNHDA and CDR2 SQIVND (reference sequence). The CDR3 sequence: CASSLGGDTEAFF. The DNA of the CDR3 is TGTGCCAGTAGTTTGGGAGGTGACACTGAAGCTTTCTTT.

V gene TRBV27 combines with J gene TRBJ1-2, with TRBD1 matching over 7 bases. The CDR3 is made up of 15 amino acids. V gave up 6 bases and J gave up 4 bases; unmatched junction bases: 11. Germline V CDR1 and CDR2: MNHEY, SMNVEV (reference sequence). The CDR3 spells CASSSPGQSSYGYTF. CDR3 nucleotide sequence: TGTGCCAGCAGCTCCCCGGGACAGTCGTCCTATGGCTACACCTTC.

A word on this clone: The sample carries other DNA sequences with the same CDR3. CDR3 DNA: TGTGCCAGCAGCCATCCAGGTAACACTGAAGCTTTCTTT. This translates into CASSHPGNTEAFF. V and J are TRBV11-1 and TRBJ1-1; no clear D gene. V dropped 5 bases and J dropped 2 bases, with 9 bases sitting between them. This CDR3 is built from 13 residues. The V gene's germline CDR1 is SGHAT and CDR2 FQDESV (reference sequence).

J is TRBJ1-4 and V is TRBV5-1; maybe TRBD1 (5 bases). This CDR3 comprises 14 residues. Germline values: CDR1 SGHRS, CDR2 YFSETQ. V lost 6 bases, J lost 5 bases, and 14 bases lay in between. In DNA, the CDR3 is TGCGCCAGCAATGGGGGAGGAGGCAATGAAAAACTGTTTTTT. Amino acids: CASNGGGGNEKLFF.

The CDR3 reads CASSQFASGRDNEQFF. The DNA of the CDR3 is TGTGCCAGCAGCCAATTTGCTAGCGGTCGAGACAATGAGCAGTTCTTC. This chain uses TRBV14 with TRBJ2-1; 7 nucleotides line up with TRBD2. The CDR3 sequence is 16 residues long. In germline, CDR1 is SGHDN, CDR2 FVKESK. The V gene end was trimmed by 2 bases and the J gene end by 5 bases; junction bases not matched to a gene: 9.

V is TRBV6-4 and J is TRBJ2-3, with 9 bases fitting TRBD2. With V trimmed by 3 bases and J by 4 bases, 5 bases remained unmatched. The CDR3 covers 15 residues. Germline loops: CDR1 MRHNA, CDR2 SNTAGT. The CDR3 DNA follows: TGTGCCAGCAGTGATGGTAGCGGGGGTGCAGATACGCAGTATTTT. Translating it yields CASSDGSGGADTQYF.

Comment on this clone: Other DNA sequences in the sample encode the same CDR3. This chain uses TRBV5-1 with TRBJ1-1; the D is unclear. Trimming took 5 bases from V and 0 from J, leaving 8 bases between them. Germline-derived CDR1 and CDR2 are SGHRS and YFSETQ. This CDR3 spans 13 amino acids. CDR3 amino acids: CASSPTLNTEAFF. As DNA, the CDR3 is TGCGCCAGCAGTCCCACATTGAACACTGAAGCTTTCTTT. The full variable domain, with the rest looked up from reference TRBV5-1 and TRBJ1-1, is KAGVTQTPRYLIKTRGQQVTLSCSPISGHRSVSWYQQTPGQGLQFLFEYFSETQRNKGNFPGRFSGRQFSNSRSEMNVSTLELGDSALYLCASSPTLNTEAFFGQGTRLTVV.

J is TRBJ1-1 and V is TRBV9; D is unclear. The germline V gene has CDR1 SGDLS and CDR2 YYNGEE. V was shortened by 0 bases and J by 4 bases, with 13 bases between the two germline ends. CDR3 length: 15 amino acids. The CDR3 DNA follows: TGTGCCAGCAGCGTAGATGCGGGCGAGATCACTGAAGCTTTCTTT. Its protein is CASSVDAGEITEAFF.

This clone was detected once. The rearrangement joins TRBV12-3 or TRBV12-4 to TRBJ1-2; no clear D. The CDR3 has 13 amino acids. Trimming took 11 bases from V and 2 from J, leaving 15 bases between them. The CDR3 DNA follows: TGTGCCTGCCGTCCGGGAATGAACTATGGCTACACCTTC. Translation gives CACRPGMNYGYTF.

The chain joins TRBV6-2 or TRBV6-3 to TRBJ2-7, with D maybe TRBD1 (5 bases). Trimming removed 3 bases at V and 5 bases at J, with 20 bases between. CDR1 and CDR2 (germline): MNHEY, SVGEGT. This CDR3 spans 16 amino acids. The CDR3 loop is CASSYHSGEKGNEQYF. CDR3 nucleotide sequence: TGTGCCAGCAGTTATCATTCTGGAGAAAAGGGGAACGAGCAGTACTTC.

J is TRBJ1-6 and V is TRBV5-6, with D possibly being TRBD1 (5 bases). V lost 7 bases and J lost 0, with 11 bases in between. The CDR3 extends over 15 amino acids. Germline-derived CDR1 and CDR2 are SGHDT and YYEEEE. The CDR3 region has the DNA TGTGCCAGCGCACGACAGAGCTCCTATAATTCACCCCTCCACTTT. This sequence encodes CASARQSSYNSPLHF.

This clone occurred once. This chain connects TRBV7-9 to TRBJ1-1; D gene unclear. CDR3 length: 17 residues. The ends were cut back, 5 bases at V and 1 base at J, with 20 bases in the middle. Germline values: CDR1 SEHNR, CDR2 FQNEAQ (reference sequence). CDR3 DNA sequence: TGTGCCAGCAGCGGTCCATCTGCGGGGTTAGAGAACACTGAAGCTTTCTTT. This gives the protein CASSGPSAGLENTEAFF.

The CDR3 nucleotides read TGTGCCAGCAGCGAACACCGACAGGGGTGGGGCTATGGCTACACCTTC. Translation gives CASSEHRQGWGYGYTF. The chain joins TRBV9 to TRBJ1-2, with 8 positions matching TRBD1. V lost 3 bases and J lost 4; bases outside the gene matches: 11. CDR3 length equals 16 residues. Germline CDR1 is SGDLS and CDR2 is YYNGEE.

With respect to this clone: Distinct nucleotide sequences in the sample also encode this CDR3. The chain uses TRBV6-5 and TRBJ1-6; the D is unclear. Trimming removed 2 bases at V and 10 bases at J, with 9 bases between. Germline lookup yields CDR1 MNHEY and CDR2 SVGAGI. The CDR3 consists of 13 residues. This CDR3 reads CASSYLGDSPLHF. The DNA of the CDR3 is TGTGCCAGCAGTTACCTAGGAGACTCACCCCTCCACTTT.

CDR3 protein: CASRTGGNTGELFF. DNA for the CDR3: TGTGCCAGCCGGACAGGTGGGAACACCGGGGAGCTGTTTTTT. V usage is TRBV6-5 and J usage is TRBJ2-2, with 7 bases matching TRBD1. The CDR3 is made up of 14 amino acids. After removal of 8 bases from V and 1 base from J, the junction contained 4 bases not matched to a gene. CDR1 MNHEY and CDR2 SVGAGI come from the germline V gene.

The chain couples TRBV6-4 to TRBJ2-1, with 9 bases identical to TRBD1. After removal of 5 bases from V and 6 bases from J, the junction contained 11 bases not matched to a gene. The CDR3 totals 16 residues. Per the germline V gene, CDR1 is MRHNA and CDR2 is SNTAGT. The CDR3 DNA follows: TGTGCCAGCAGTTGGACAGGGGAGACCGGGGGCAATGAGCAGTTCTTC. Its translation: CASSWTGETGGNEQFF.

This chain connects TRBV5-1 to TRBJ2-1, with D possibly matching TRBD2 (5 bases). V lost 5 bases to trimming and J lost 0 bases, with 12 bases between them. CDR3 length equals 15 residues. The germline CDR1 and CDR2 sequences are SGHRS and YFSETQ. The CDR3 bases are TGCGCCAGCAGTTCGAGCGGCAGCTCCTACAATGAGCAGTTCTTC. It translates to CASSSSGSSYNEQFF.